Presented here are 9 T cell receptor beta chains from one specimen sequenced in a study of T cell repertoires in cytomegalovirus infection. TCRdb ran MiXCR on the reads and lists one entry per CDR3 protein. This table has around 210,000 distinct CDR3 sequences, 6.5% appearing once. The sample comprised PBMCs. Source of these receptors: a human donor in good health (CMV status not recorded). Some clones in this sample may be carry-over from other donors' samples.

This clonotype was recorded many times. The J gene is TRBJ2-1, the V gene TRBV19, with a possible D match to TRBD2 (6 bases). The CDR3 loop spans 14 amino acids. Trimming stripped 8 bases from V and 1 base from J, with 12 bases between. Germline V gene lookup returns CDR1 LNHDA and CDR2 SQIVND (reference sequence). CDR3 sequence (DNA): TGTGCCAGTGGGGACTTTCTTTCCTACAATGAGCAGTTCTTC. Translation: CASGDFLSYNEQFF. The entire variable domain, with the rest obtained from reference TRBV19 and TRBJ2-1, is as follows: DGGITQSPKYLFRKEGQNVTLSCEQNLNHDAMYWYRQDPGQGLRLIYYSQIVNDFQKGDIAEGYSVSREKKESFPLTVTSAQKNPTAFYLCASGDFLSYNEQFFGPGTRLTVL.

This clonotype was detected ten times or more. The rearrangement links TRBV29-1 to TRBJ1-1; the match to TRBD1 covers 8 bases. V lost 5 bases to trimming and J lost 1 base; unmatched junction nucleotides: 3. There are 13 residues in the CDR3. Germline values: CDR1 SQVTM, CDR2 ANQGSEA. For the CDR3, the DNA is TGCAGCGTTCGGACAGGGAGGAACACTGAAGCTTTCTTT. It codes for CSVRTGRNTEAFF.

The V and J genes are TRBV20-1 and TRBJ2-7, with 10 nucleotides matching TRBD1. Germline assignment: CDR1 DFQATT and CDR2 SNEGSKA (reference sequence). This CDR3 has 14 amino acids. V shed 5 bases and J 6 bases; nucleotides not matched to a gene: 10. CDR3 nucleotides: TGCAGTGCTTTCCGGACAGGGGGTCGAGTCGAGCAGTACTTC. Residues: CSAFRTGGRVEQYF.

This clonotype was seen repeatedly, ten times or more. The chain joins TRBV7-2 to TRBJ1-5; D uncertain. Germline CDR1 reads SGHTA; CDR2 reads FQGNSA. The V and J ends lost 2 bases and 3 bases respectively, with 8 bases between them. This CDR3 region has 14 residues. CDR3 amino acids: CASSLTAYNQPQHF. The CDR3 coding sequence is TGTGCCAGCAGCTTAACCGCTTACAATCAGCCCCAGCATTTT.

This clonotype was seen repeatedly, ten times or more. The V call is TRBV7-2, the J call TRBJ1-1, with 9 bases lining up with TRBD1. The germline V gene encodes CDR1 SGHTA and CDR2 FQGNSA. J lost 1 base, V lost 7 bases, and 4 bases had no gene match. The CDR3 loop spans 14 amino acids. This chain's CDR3 is CASTLQGANTEAFF. As DNA, the CDR3 is TGTGCCAGCACCCTACAGGGGGCGAACACTGAAGCTTTCTTT.

This clonotype was found many times. The J gene is TRBJ2-4, the V gene TRBV7-2; D call uncertain. The CDR3 is made up of 13 amino acids. V was shortened by 1 base and J by 8 bases, with 9 bases between the two germline ends. Germline values: CDR1 SGHTA, CDR2 FQGNSA. The CDR3 reads CASSLEGLDIQYF. In DNA, the CDR3 is TGTGCCAGCAGCTTAGAGGGTTTGGACATTCAGTACTTC.

This clonotype showed up many times. The chain is built from TRBV5-1 and TRBJ2-7; 9 bases fit TRBD1. Germline V lookup: CDR1 SGHRS, CDR2 YFSETQ. V was pared by 4 bases and J by 5 bases, with 13 bases of the junction left unmatched. This CDR3 has 16 amino acids. The CDR3 region has the DNA TGCGCCAGCAGCGCGATGGGACAGGGCGATTGGGACGAGCAGTACTTC. It is translated as CASSAMGQGDWDEQYF. Looking up the rest from reference TRBV5-1 and TRBJ2-7 gives the full variable domain: KAGVTQTPRYLIKTRGQQVTLSCSPISGHRSVSWYQQTPGQGLQFLFEYFSETQRNKGNFPGRFSGRQFSNSRSEMNVSTLELGDSALYLCASSAMGQGDWDEQYFGPGTRLTVT.

This clonotype occurred many times. The rearrangement joins TRBV6-5 to TRBJ2-2, with 8 positions matching TRBD1. The CDR3 contains 16 residues. Losses at the gene ends were 0 bases for V and 3 bases for J; bases not matched to a gene: 3. CDR1 and CDR2 from the germline V gene are MNHEY and SVGAGI. The CDR3 coding sequence is TGTGCCAGCAGTTACTCCCTACAGGGGGACACCGGGGAGCTGTTTTTT. Amino acid sequence: CASSYSLQGDTGELFF.

Ten or more counts support this clonotype. The chain joins TRBV2 to TRBJ2-6; TRBD2 might be the D (6 bases). CDR3 length: 17 amino acids. From germline, CDR1 is SNHLY and CDR2 FYNNEI. Between the trimmed V and J ends, which lost 0 bases and 4 bases, there was a span of 13 bases. The CDR3 nucleotides read TGTGCCAGCAGTGAAGCGCGGGGACTTGGAGGGGCCAACGTCCTGACTTTC. Translation: CASSEARGLGGANVLTF.